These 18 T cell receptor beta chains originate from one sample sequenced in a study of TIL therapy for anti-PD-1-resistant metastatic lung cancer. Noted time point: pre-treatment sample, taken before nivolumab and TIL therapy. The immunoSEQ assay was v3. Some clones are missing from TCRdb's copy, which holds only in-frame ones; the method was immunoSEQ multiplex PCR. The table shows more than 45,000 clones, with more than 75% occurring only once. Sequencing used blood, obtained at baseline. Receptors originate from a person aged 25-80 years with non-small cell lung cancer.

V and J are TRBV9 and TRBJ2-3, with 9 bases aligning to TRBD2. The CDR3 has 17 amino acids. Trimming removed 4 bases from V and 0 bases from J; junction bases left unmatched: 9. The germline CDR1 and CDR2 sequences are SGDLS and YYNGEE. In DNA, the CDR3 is TGTGCCAGCAGCTTTACGACTAGCGGTGCTAGCACAGATACGCAGTATTTT. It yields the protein CASSFTTSGASTDTQYF.

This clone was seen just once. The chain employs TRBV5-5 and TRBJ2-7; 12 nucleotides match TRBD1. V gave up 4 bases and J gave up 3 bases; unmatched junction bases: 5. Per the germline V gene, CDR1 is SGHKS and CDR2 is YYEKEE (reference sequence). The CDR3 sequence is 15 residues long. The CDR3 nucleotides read TGTGCCAGCAGCCCGGGACAGGGGGCGTACTACGAGCAGTACTTC. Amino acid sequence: CASSPGQGAYYEQYF.

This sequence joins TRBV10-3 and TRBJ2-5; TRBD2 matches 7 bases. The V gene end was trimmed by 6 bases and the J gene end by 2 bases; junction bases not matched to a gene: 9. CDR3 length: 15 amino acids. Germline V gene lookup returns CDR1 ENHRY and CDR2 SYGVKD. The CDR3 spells CAISPASGNQETQYF. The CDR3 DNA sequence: TGTGCCATCAGCCCGGCTAGCGGAAATCAAGAGACCCAGTACTTC.

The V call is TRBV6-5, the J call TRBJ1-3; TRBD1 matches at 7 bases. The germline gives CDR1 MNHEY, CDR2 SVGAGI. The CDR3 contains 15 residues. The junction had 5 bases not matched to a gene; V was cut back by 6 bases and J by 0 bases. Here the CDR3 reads CASRRTGVSGNTIYF. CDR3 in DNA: TGTGCCAGCAGACGCACAGGGGTCTCTGGAAACACCATATATTTT.

The CDR3 coding sequence is TGTGCCATCAGTGAGTCGAGGGCCTCTCGGGCTGAAGCTTTCTTT. This sequence encodes CAISESRASRAEAFF. The chain has TRBV10-3 and TRBJ1-1, with no clear D. Germline-derived CDR1 and CDR2 are ENHRY and SYGVKD. This CDR3 contains 15 residues. Trimming removed 0 bases from V and 6 bases from J, with 14 bases in between.

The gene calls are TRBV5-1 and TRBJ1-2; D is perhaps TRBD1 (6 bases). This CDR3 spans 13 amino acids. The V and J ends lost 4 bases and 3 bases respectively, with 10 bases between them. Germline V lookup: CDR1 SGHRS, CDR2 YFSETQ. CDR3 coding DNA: TGCGCCAGCAGCCCGGACAGCTACTATGGCTACACCTTC. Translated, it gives CASSPDSYYGYTF.

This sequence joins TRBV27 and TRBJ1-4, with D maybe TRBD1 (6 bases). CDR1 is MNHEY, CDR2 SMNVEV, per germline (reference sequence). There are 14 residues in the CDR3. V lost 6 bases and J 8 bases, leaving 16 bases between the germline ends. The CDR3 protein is CASRENREREKLFF. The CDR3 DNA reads TGTGCCAGCAGGGAGAACAGGGAGAGGGAAAAACTGTTTTTT.

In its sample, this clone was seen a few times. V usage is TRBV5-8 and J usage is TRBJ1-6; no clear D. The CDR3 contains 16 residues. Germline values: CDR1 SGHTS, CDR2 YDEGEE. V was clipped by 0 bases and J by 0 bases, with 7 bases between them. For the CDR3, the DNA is TGTGCCAGCAGCTTGGAGCGGGGCTCCTATAATTCACCCCTCCACTTT. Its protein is CASSLERGSYNSPLHF.

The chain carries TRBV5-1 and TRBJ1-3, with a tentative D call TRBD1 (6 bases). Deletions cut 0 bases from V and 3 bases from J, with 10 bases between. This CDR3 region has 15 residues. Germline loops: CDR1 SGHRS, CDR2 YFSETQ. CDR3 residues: CASSLEAGVGNTIYF. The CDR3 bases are TGCGCCAGCAGCTTGGAGGCAGGGGTTGGAAACACCATATATTTT.

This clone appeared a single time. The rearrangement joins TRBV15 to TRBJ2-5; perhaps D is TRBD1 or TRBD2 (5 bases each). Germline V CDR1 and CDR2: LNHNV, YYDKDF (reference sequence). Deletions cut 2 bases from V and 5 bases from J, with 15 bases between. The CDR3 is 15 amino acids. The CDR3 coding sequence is TGTGCCACCAGCAGAAGGACGGGGCCCTCGGAGACCCAGTACTTC. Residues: CATSRRTGPSETQYF.

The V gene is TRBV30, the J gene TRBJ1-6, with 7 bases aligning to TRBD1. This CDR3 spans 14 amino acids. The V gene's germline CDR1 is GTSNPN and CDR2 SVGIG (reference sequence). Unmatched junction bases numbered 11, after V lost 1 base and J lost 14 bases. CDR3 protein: CAWSDDREGVTLHF. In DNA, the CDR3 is TGTGCCTGGAGTGACGACAGGGAAGGGGTCACCCTCCACTTT.

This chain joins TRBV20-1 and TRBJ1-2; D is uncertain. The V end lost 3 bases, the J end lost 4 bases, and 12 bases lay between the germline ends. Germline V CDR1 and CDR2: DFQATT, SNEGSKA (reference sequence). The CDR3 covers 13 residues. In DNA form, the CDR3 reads TGCAGTGCTAGTCCGGGTTTGGGCTATGGCTACACCTTC. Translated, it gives CSASPGLGYGYTF.

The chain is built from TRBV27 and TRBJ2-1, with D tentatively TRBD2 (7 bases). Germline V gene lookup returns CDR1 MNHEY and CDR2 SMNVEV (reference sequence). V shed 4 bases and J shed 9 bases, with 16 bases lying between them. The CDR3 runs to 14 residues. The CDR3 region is CASSYEWGGGEQFF. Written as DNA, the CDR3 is TGTGCCAGCAGTTATGAGTGGGGGGGCGGTGAGCAGTTCTTC.

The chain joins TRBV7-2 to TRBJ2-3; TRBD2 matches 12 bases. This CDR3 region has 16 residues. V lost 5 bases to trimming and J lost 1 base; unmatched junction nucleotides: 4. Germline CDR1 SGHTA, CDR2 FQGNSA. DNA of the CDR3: TGTGCCAGCAGCCCCCGACTAGCGGGAGGCACAGATACGCAGTATTTT. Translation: CASSPRLAGGTDTQYF.

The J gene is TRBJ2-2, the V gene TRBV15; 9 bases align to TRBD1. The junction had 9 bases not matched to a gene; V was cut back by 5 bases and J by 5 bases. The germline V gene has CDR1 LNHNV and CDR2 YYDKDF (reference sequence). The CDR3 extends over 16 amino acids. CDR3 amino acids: CATSGEGQGRTGELFF. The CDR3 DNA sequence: TGTGCCACCAGCGGTGAAGGACAGGGGCGAACCGGGGAGCTGTTTTTT.

The CDR3 sequence is CASSDLRQGEGSGGYTF. The CDR3 DNA reads as TGTGCCAGCAGTGACCTCAGGCAGGGGGAAGGATCAGGCGGCTACACCTTC. The chain couples TRBV2 to TRBJ1-2, with 7 positions matching TRBD1. CDR1 is SNHLY and CDR2 is FYNNEI in the germline V gene. The CDR3 covers 17 residues. The ends lost 3 bases at V and 8 bases at J; junction bases unmatched: 18.

The CDR3 spells CASSQDSSYEQYF. In nucleotides, the CDR3 is TGTGCCAGCAGCCAGGATTCTAGCTACGAGCAGTACTTC. The genes are TRBV4-2 and TRBJ2-7; D is uncertain. The germline V gene encodes CDR1 LGHNA and CDR2 YNFKEQ. The CDR3 covers 13 residues. Trimming removed 3 bases at V and 3 bases at J, with 9 bases between.

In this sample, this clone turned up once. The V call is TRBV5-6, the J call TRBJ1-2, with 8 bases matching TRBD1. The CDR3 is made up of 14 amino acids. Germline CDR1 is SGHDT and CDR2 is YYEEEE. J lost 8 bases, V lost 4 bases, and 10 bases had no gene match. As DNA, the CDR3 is TGTGCCAGCAGCACCGGGACAGGCATCGGGGGCTACACCTTC. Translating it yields CASSTGTGIGGYTF.